A selection of T cell receptor beta chains follows, all from one sample in a study of T cells in Graves' hyperthyroidism and ophthalmopathy. Using its own MiXCR run on the multiplex PCR reads, TCRdb lists one record per CDR3 protein. Of about 700,000 distinct CDR3 sequences in the sample, 45% were seen once. The sequenced sample consisted of peripheral blood or thyroid tissue (not recorded which). These receptors all come from an adult man with Graves' disease, either hyperthyroidism or ophthalmopathy (not recorded which). Each CDR3 is given with its conserved first and last residue. The order of the fields is clone size, D gene, CDR3 length, J gene, V gene, CDR3 DNA, CDR3 protein. A D gene is named only where the DNA matches it firmly. Not all rows give a size; the values are once, few, many and, for expanded clones, a class.

size: NA
D: NA
length: 15
J: TRBJ1-5
V: TRBV2
DNA: TGTGCCAGCAGGGGGTTGGGGGGCGGCAATCAGCCCCAGCATTTT
CDR3: CASRGLGGGNQPQHF

size: NA
D: NA
length: 14
J: TRBJ1-1
V: TRBV10-3
DNA: TGTGCCATCAGTTCCTTCGGGGGGAACACTGAAGCTTTCTTT
CDR3: CAISSFGGNTEAFF

size: many
D: TRBD1
length: 15
J: TRBJ1-6
V: TRBV5-1
DNA: TGCGCCAGCAGCCCAAGGACAGGGAACGGGTCACCCCTCCACTTT
CDR3: CASSPRTGNGSPLHF

size: NA
D: NA
length: 14
J: TRBJ1-5
V: TRBV20-1
DNA: TGCAGTGCTAGGGTCCCTTATAGCAATCAGCCCCAGCATTTT
CDR3: CSARVPYSNQPQHF

size: many
D: NA
length: 14
J: TRBJ1-5
V: TRBV5-8
DNA: TGTGCCAGCAGCTTCGGAACACACATTCAGGCCCAGCATTTT
CDR3: CASSFGTHIQAQHF

size: NA
D: NA
length: 13
J: TRBJ2-5
V: TRBV19
DNA: TGTGCCAGTAGTATAGGGAGTAGAGAGACCCAGTACTTC
CDR3: CASSIGSRETQYF

size: NA
D: NA
length: 14
J: TRBJ1-2
V: TRBV27
DNA: TGTGCCAGCAGTTTATCGACACAGATCTATGGCTACACCTTC
CDR3: CASSLSTQIYGYTF

size: few
D: TRBD1
length: 15
J: TRBJ1-4
V: TRBV7-9
DNA: TGTGCCAGCAGCCCTTCCGGGACAGGGGTTGAAAAACTGTTTTTT
CDR3: CASSPSGTGVEKLFF

size: few
D: NA
length: 12
J: TRBJ2-7
V: TRBV29-1
DNA: TGCAGCGTTGGGGGAACCCTCTACGAGCAGTACTTC
CDR3: CSVGGTLYEQYF

size: few
D: NA
length: 13
J: TRBJ2-5
V: TRBV5-4
DNA: TGTGCCAGCTCGGGACTGATCCAAGAGACCCAGTACTTC
CDR3: CASSGLIQETQYF

size: many
D: NA
length: 13
J: TRBJ2-5
V: TRBV7-2
DNA: TGTGCCAGCAGCTATTCGTACCAAGAGACCCAGTACTTC
CDR3: CASSYSYQETQYF

size: NA
D: NA
length: 14
J: TRBJ1-1
V: TRBV9
DNA: TGTGCCAGCAGCGTTGGCGGAGTTAGCGCTGAAGCTTTCTTT
CDR3: CASSVGGVSAEAFF

size: NA
D: TRBD1
length: 16
J: TRBJ1-2
V: TRBV10-1
DNA: TGCGCCAGCAGTGAGTCGAACCCAGGGGGCGGCTATGGCTACACCTTC
CDR3: CASSESNPGGGYGYTF

size: many
D: TRBD2
length: 14
J: TRBJ2-7
V: TRBV7-8
DNA: TGTGCCAGCAGCGCTGGACTAGCGGGGCACGAGCAGTACTTC
CDR3: CASSAGLAGHEQYF

size: few
D: NA
length: 12
J: TRBJ1-1
V: TRBV6-5
DNA: TGTGCCAGCACCTCCCCCGGGCTTGAAGCTTTCTTT
CDR3: CASTSPGLEAFF

size: NA
D: NA
length: 13
J: TRBJ1-3
V: TRBV12-3/TRBV12-4
DNA: TGTGCCAGCAGCCCGACAGGATGGAACACCATATATTTT
CDR3: CASSPTGWNTIYF

size: many
D: NA
length: 14
J: TRBJ1-2
V: TRBV29-1
DNA: TGCAGCGTTCCCTCGACCTCCGGGGGACGGGGCTACACCTTC
CDR3: CSVPSTSGGRGYTF

size: few
D: TRBD1
length: 15
J: TRBJ1-2
V: TRBV2
DNA: TGTGCCAGCAGTTACTCGGACGGGACAGGGTTTGGCTACACCTTC
CDR3: CASSYSDGTGFGYTF

size: NA
D: NA
length: 14
J: TRBJ1-5
V: TRBV20-1
DNA: TGCAGTGCTAGAGATTCTATAGGTTCCCAGCCCCAGCATTTT
CDR3: CSARDSIGSQPQHF

size: NA
D: TRBD1
length: 16
J: TRBJ1-4
V: TRBV2
DNA: TGTGCCAGTAGCGGGGACAGTGCTTCTTCCCATGAAAAACTGTTTTTT
CDR3: CASSGDSASSHEKLFF

size: NA
D: NA
length: 15
J: TRBJ2-5
V: TRBV19
DNA: TGTGCCAGTAGTGCCGTCGTGGGGGGCCAAGAGACCCAGTACTTC
CDR3: CASSAVVGGQETQYF

size: many
D: NA
length: 14
J: TRBJ2-5
V: TRBV29-1
DNA: TGCAGCGTTGCCAGGTCAAGGGGGTTGGAGACCCAGTACTTC
CDR3: CSVARSRGLETQYF

size: few
D: NA
length: 15
J: TRBJ1-1
V: TRBV20-1
DNA: TGCAGTGCTAGAGGCGGGGGGCCAACGGACACTGAAGCTTTCTTT
CDR3: CSARGGGPTDTEAFF

size: NA
D: TRBD1
length: 16
J: TRBJ1-1
V: TRBV4-2
DNA: TGTGCCAGCAGCCTTGGACAGGGAGAATTGAACACTGAAGCTTTCTTT
CDR3: CASSLGQGELNTEAFF

size: few
D: NA
length: 12
J: TRBJ1-6
V: TRBV29-1
DNA: TGCAGCCTGACAGGAGGGAATTCACCCCTCCACTTT
CDR3: CSLTGGNSPLHF